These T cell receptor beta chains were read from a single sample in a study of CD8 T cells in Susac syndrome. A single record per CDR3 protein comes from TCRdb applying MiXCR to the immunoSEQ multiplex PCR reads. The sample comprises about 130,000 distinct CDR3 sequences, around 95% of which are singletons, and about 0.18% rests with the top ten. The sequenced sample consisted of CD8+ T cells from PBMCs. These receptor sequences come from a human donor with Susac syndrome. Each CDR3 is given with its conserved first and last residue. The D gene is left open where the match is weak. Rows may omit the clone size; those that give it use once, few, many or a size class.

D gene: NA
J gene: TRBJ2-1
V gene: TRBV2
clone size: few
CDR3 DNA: TGTGCCAGCACTCCAGCCAATGAGCAGTTCTTC
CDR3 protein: CASTPANEQFF

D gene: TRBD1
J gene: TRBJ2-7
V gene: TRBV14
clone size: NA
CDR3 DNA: TGTGCCAGCAGCCCCGGACAGGGGTTGGACGAGCAGTACTTC
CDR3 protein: CASSPGQGLDEQYF

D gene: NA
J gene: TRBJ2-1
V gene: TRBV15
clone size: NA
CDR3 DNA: TGTGCCACCAGCAGCCCCAGCCCGCCCAGCGCCTACAATGAGCAGTTCTTC
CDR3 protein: CATSSPSPPSAYNEQFF

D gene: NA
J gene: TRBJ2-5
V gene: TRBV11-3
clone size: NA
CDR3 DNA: TGTGCCAGCAGCTGGCAGGGAATTGGAGAGACCCAGTACTTC
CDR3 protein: CASSWQGIGETQYF

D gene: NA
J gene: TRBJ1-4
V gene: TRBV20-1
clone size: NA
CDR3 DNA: TGCAGTGCTAGAGATAACGGTGCAACTAATGAAAAACTGTTTTTT
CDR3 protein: CSARDNGATNEKLFF

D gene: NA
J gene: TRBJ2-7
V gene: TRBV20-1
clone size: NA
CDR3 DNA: TGCAGTGCTAGCCAGCGGAACTCCTACGAGCAGTACTTC
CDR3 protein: CSASQRNSYEQYF

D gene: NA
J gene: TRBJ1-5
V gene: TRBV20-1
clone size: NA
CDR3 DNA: TGCAGTGCTAGGGAACCGGGGGGTCCCGGGCAGCCCCAGCATTTT
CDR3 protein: CSAREPGGPGQPQHF

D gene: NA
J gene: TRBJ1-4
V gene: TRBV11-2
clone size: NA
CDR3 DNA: TGTGCCAGCAGCTTCGGCAGGGGAATTGAAAAACTGTTTTTT
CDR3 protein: CASSFGRGIEKLFF

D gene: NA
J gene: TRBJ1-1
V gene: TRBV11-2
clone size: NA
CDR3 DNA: TGTGCCAGCAGCTTAGCGGGAGATGAAGCTTTCTTT
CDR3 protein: CASSLAGDEAFF

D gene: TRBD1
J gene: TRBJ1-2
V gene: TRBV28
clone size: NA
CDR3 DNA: TGTGCCAGCATGACAGGGACTTATGGCTACACCTTC
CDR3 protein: CASMTGTYGYTF

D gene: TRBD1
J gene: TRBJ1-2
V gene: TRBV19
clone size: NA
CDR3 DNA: TGTGCCAGTAGTATTGCTCGGACAGGCTATGGCTACACCTTC
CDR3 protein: CASSIARTGYGYTF

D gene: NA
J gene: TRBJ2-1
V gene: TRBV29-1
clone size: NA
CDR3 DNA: TGCAGCGTTGATTCCGGCAGGTCATACAATGAGCAGTTCTTC
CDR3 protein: CSVDSGRSYNEQFF

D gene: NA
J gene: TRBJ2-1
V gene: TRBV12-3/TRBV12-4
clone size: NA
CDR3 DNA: TGTGCCAGCAGGACGTCCTACAATGAGCAGTTCTTC
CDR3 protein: CASRTSYNEQFF

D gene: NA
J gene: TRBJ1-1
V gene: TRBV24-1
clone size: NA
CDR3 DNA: TGTGCCACCAGTTCATCTACAGGATCTGAAGCTTTCTTT
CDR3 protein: CATSSSTGSEAFF

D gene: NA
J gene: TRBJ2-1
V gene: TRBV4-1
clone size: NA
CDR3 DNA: TGCGCCAGCAGCCAAGATGGCGTGGGTCGGGTTTACAATGAGCAGTTCTTC
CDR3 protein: CASSQDGVGRVYNEQFF